The 2 T cell receptor beta chains reported below all come from one sample, sequenced in a study of technical replicates of blood from several donors. Clones were read by immunoSEQ multiplex PCR, and TCRdb kept only the in-frame ones, dropping some. The data hold around 80,000 clones, with about 98% observed a single time. Sample: T cells isolated from PBMCs. Source of these receptors: a human donor in good health.

The rearrangement joins TRBV9 to TRBJ2-2; 10 positions match TRBD2. The CDR3 spans 18 residues. Germline assignment: CDR1 SGDLS and CDR2 YYNGEE. V was clipped by 2 bases and J by 2 bases; unmatched bases: 9. This CDR3 is CASSVSSAGGPNTGELFF. As DNA, the CDR3 is TGTGCCAGCAGCGTGAGCTCAGCGGGGGGGCCAAACACCGGGGAGCTGTTTTTT. Drawing the rest from reference TRBV9 and TRBJ2-2, the complete variable domain is DSGVTQTPKHLITATGQRVTLRCSPRSGDLSVYWYQQSLDQGLQFLIQYYNGEERAKGNILERFSAQQFPDLHSELNLSSLELGDSALYFCASSVSSAGGPNTGELFFGEGSRLTVL.

This clone was observed a single time. J is TRBJ1-5 and V is TRBV6-5; 9 nucleotides agree with TRBD1. This CDR3 is 15 amino acids long. V was pared by 6 bases and J by 5 bases, with 8 bases of the junction left unmatched. From germline, CDR1 is MNHEY and CDR2 SVGAGI. As DNA, the CDR3 is TGTGCCAGCAGCTTAGTGGGACAGGGCCATCAGCCCCAGCATTTT. Its translation is CASSLVGQGHQPQHF.